Listed below are T cell receptor beta chains from one sample, sequenced in a study of PD-1 blockade in classical Hodgkin lymphoma. Sequencing was performed with immunoSEQ multiplex PCR; in TCRdb, only in-frame clones are kept and a portion is missing. The sample has approximately 57,000 clones, 91% seen once. Sequencing was performed on peripheral blood mononuclear cells (PBMCs), taken before the second cycle of nivolumab. Receptor source: a human donor with classical Hodgkin lymphoma. CDR3s leave out the opening cysteine and the closing phenylalanine or tryptophan.

j_call | v_call | cdr3_aa
TRBJ2-7 | TRBV7-3 | ASSSGTGGDEQY
TRBJ2-5 | TRBV5-8 | ASRGTVEETQY
TRBJ2-3 | TRBV28 | ASSIGPFGGGTDTQY
TRBJ2-2 | TRBV5-1 | ASSFTSTGELF
TRBJ2-7 | TRBV7-9 | ASSLMPGEQY
TRBJ1-3 | TRBV7-9 | ASSLLDRGLAGNTIY
TRBJ1-4 | TRBV7-9 | ASSLVGEELF
TRBJ1-5 | TRBV19 | ASSPDRTGGAGGQPQH
TRBJ2-3 | TRBV2 | ASSPSGRGADTQY
TRBJ1-1 | TRBV2 | ASVGRFNTEAF
TRBJ1-2 | TRBV18 | ASSPLGGPTNYGYT
TRBJ2-2 | TRBV4-3 | ASSQDGTSGSNTGELF
TRBJ2-5 | TRBV2 | ASDTGLAGQETQY
TRBJ2-7 | TRBV2 | ASSELGRDEQY
TRBJ2-3 | TRBV5-8 | ASSSPSGSDTQY
TRBJ2-7 | TRBV7-3 | ASSLQAGGSYEQY
TRBJ2-6 | TRBV5-6 | ASSLAGANVLT
TRBJ2-7 | TRBV4-2 | ASSQLYGGPVLYEQY
TRBJ1-2 | TRBV16 | ASSRHRERYYGYT
TRBJ1-4 | TRBV5-1 | ASSSPGTGHEKLF